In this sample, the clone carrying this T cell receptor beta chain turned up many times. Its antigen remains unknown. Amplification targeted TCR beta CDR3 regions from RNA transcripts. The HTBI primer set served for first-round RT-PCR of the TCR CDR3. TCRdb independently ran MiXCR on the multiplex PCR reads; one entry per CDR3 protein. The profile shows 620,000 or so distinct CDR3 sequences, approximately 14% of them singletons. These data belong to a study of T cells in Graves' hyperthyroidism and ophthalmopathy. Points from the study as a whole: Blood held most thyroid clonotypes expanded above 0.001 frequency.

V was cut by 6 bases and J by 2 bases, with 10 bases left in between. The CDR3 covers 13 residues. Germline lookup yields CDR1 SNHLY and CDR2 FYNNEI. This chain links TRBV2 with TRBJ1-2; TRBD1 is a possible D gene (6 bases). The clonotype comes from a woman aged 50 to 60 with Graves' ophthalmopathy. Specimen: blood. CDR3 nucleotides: TGTGCCAGCAGGCGTACAGGGAACTATGGCTACACCTTC. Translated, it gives CASRRTGNYGYTF. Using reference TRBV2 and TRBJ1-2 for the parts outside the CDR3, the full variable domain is EPEVTQTPSHQVTQMGQEVILRCVPISNHLYFYWYRQILGQKVEFLVSFYNNEISEKSEIFDDQFSVERPDGSNFTLKIRSTKLEDSAMYFCASRRTGNYGYTFGSGTRLTVV.